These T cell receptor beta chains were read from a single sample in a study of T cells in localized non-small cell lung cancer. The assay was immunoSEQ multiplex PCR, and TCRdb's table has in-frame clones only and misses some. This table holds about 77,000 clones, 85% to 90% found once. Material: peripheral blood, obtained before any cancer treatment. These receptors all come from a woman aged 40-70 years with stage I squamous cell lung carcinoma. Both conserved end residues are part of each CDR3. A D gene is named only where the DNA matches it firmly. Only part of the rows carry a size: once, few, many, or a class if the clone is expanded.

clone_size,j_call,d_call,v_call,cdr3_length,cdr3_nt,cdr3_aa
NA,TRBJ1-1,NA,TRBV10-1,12,TGCGCCAGCAGTGAATCGAACACTGAAGCTTTCTTT,CASSESNTEAFF
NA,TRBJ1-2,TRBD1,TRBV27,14,TGTGCCAGCAGAGATCATGACAGGGGGAACGGCTACACCTTC,CASRDHDRGNGYTF
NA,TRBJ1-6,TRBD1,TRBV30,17,TGTGCCTGGAGTGTGGAACAGGGGTCACCGGGCAGATCACCCCTCCACTTT,CAWSVEQGSPGRSPLHF
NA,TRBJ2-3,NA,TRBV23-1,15,TGCGCCAGCAGTCAGAAGACCCGTAGCACAGATACGCAGTATTTT,CASSQKTRSTDTQYF
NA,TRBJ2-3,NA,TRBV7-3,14,TGTGCCAGCAGCTTAGGACGGGGGCAAGATACGCAGTATTTT,CASSLGRGQDTQYF
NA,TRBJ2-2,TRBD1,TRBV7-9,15,TGTGCCAGCAGCTTGTTTACAGGGGGTACCGGGGAGCTGTTTTTT,CASSLFTGGTGELFF
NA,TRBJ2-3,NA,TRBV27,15,TGTGCCAGCAGTTTGGGGTTGGGTGGCACAGATACGCAGTATTTT,CASSLGLGGTDTQYF
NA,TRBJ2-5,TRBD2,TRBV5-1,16,TGCGCCAGCAGCTTGGGGGCTAGCGGGCTCCAAGAGACCCAGTACTTC,CASSLGASGLQETQYF
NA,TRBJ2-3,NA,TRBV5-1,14,TGCGCCAGCAGCCTCCCGGGAGGCACAGATACGCAGTATTTT,CASSLPGGTDTQYF
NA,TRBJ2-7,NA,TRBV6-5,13,TGTGCCAGCAGTTACACTCGGGGAACGGAGCAGTACTTC,CASSYTRGTEQYF
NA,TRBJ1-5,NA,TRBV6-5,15,TGTGCCAGCAGCCGCGGGACGGAAAGCAATCAGCCCCAGCATTTT,CASSRGTESNQPQHF
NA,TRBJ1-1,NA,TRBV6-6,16,TGTGCCAGCAGTTACATACAGGCGGATTTGAACACTGAAGCTTTCTTT,CASSYIQADLNTEAFF
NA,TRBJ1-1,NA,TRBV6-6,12,TGTGCCAGCACCCCGGACAGTTCCGGGGCTTTCTTT,CASTPDSSGAFF
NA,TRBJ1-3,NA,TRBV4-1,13,TGCGCCAGCAGCCAACGCAACGAAAACACCATATATTTT,CASSQRNENTIYF
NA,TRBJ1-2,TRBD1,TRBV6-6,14,TGTGCCAGCAGTACGCGACAGGGCGGGGCTGGCTACACCTTC,CASSTRQGGAGYTF
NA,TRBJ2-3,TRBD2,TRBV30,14,TGTGCCTGGAGTCCGGGGGGGGGCACAGATACGCAGTATTTT,CAWSPGGGTDTQYF
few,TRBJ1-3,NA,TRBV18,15,TGTGCCAGCTCACCGGTCTCGGAGCCTGGAAACACCATATATTTT,CASSPVSEPGNTIYF
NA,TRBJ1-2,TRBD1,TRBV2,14,TGTGCCAGCAGTGGGGGCGGACAGGGGAGGGGCTACACCTTC,CASSGGGQGRGYTF
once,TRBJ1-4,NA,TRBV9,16,TGTGCCAGCAGCCCAGGGAGACCTATAAATGGGGAAAAACTGTTTTTT,CASSPGRPINGEKLFF
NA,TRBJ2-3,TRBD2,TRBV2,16,TGTGCCAGCAGCAGAGGACTAGCGGGGCGCGGGGATACGCAGTATTTT,CASSRGLAGRGDTQYF
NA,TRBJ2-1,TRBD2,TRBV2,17,TGTGCCAGCAGGGGGGTAGGGCTAGCGGGGACCTACAATGAGCAGTTCTTC,CASRGVGLAGTYNEQFF
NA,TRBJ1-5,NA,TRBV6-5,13,TGTGCCAGCAGTTACAACCCTACCCAGCCCCAGCATTTT,CASSYNPTQPQHF
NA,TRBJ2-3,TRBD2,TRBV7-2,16,TGTGCCAGCAGCGGAGGCTATCGGCGGGGGGCGGATACGCAGTATTTT,CASSGGYRRGADTQYF
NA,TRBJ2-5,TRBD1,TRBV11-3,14,TGTGCCAGCAGCCCCGACAGGGGCAGTGGGACCCAGTACTTC,CASSPDRGSGTQYF
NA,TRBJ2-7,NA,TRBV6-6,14,TGTGCCAGCAGTCCTCTACAGTGGGGGTCCGAGCAGTACTTC,CASSPLQWGSEQYF
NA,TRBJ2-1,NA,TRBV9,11,TGTGCCAGCAGCGGCTACAATGAGCAGTTCTTC,CASSGYNEQFF
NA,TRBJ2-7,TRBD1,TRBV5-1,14,TGCGCCAGCAGCTTGTCAGGACAGGGCTACGAGCAGTACTTC,CASSLSGQGYEQYF
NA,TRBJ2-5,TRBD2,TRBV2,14,TGTGCCAGCGGGGGGACTAGCGGGGGTCAGACCCAGTACTTC,CASGGTSGGQTQYF
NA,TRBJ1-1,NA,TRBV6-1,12,TGTGCCAGCAGTGACCTTACCACTGAAGCTTTCTTT,CASSDLTTEAFF
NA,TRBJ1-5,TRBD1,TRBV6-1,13,TGTGCCAGCGGGACAGGGGATAATCAGCCCCAGCATTTT,CASGTGDNQPQHF
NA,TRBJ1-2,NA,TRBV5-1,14,TGCGCCAGCAGCTCCATCACCTCTAGCTATGGCTACACCTTC,CASSSITSSYGYTF
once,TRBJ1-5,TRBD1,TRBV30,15,TGTGCCTGGAGTCTTCAGGGGGCGAGCAATCAGCCCCAGCATTTT,CAWSLQGASNQPQHF
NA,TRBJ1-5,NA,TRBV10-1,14,TGCGCCAGCAGTCGACAGGTTAGCAATCAGCCCCAGCATTTT,CASSRQVSNQPQHF